This T cell receptor beta chain was identified during a study of read filtering for tumor transcriptome and immune sequencing. Overall study context: DNase treatment preceded whole-transcriptome library preparation. TCR-mapped reads were about 3.5 to 11 million with IR-seq versus roughly 75 to 1,400 with RNA-seq.

V was cut by 4 bases and J by 0 bases, with 9 bases left in between. This CDR3 comprises 14 residues. CDR1 is SGHNT and CDR2 is YYREEE in the germline V gene (reference sequence). This clonotype was seen ten or more times. Sampling of bone marrow took place during active disease in every patient. From about 400 ng of RNA, a library with molecular barcoded alpha/delta and beta/gamma adaptors was made. TCRdb recomputed calls from the reads with MiXCR, one row per CDR3 protein. This sample has 100,000 to 150,000 distinct CDR3 sequences; roughly 13% occur once, and the top ten carry roughly 9.6%. The V and J genes are TRBV5-4 and TRBJ2-3; D not resolved. Sequencing was done on a sample of a population of CD138-negative cells sorted from bone marrow. This TCR was sampled from a donor aged 40 or older with multiple myeloma. Written as DNA, the CDR3 is TGTGCCAGCAGCCCTCGACAAAGCACAGATACGCAGTATTTT. Encoded protein: CASSPRQSTDTQYF.